The table lists the clone carrying this TCR beta chain with a count of one. This entry comes from a study of Ad26.COV2.S vaccination and SARS-CoV-2 variants. Described treatment: about 20 received Ad26.COV2.S at low or high dose, single or two shots; about 5 received placebo; per-sample allocation not given. Specimen acquisition occurred on day 63 following the initial vaccine or placebo injection. Boston hosted the donor, who was an adult aged 18-55 years. TCRdb keeps only in-frame clones here, not all; method: immunoSEQ multiplex PCR. Of some 250,000 clones listed, approximately 88% were seen once; the top ten hold about 10%. Germline-derived CDR1 and CDR2 are LGHDT and YNNKEL (reference sequence). The CDR3 is made up of 13 amino acids. V shed 8 bases and J shed 13 bases, with 20 bases lying between them.

This clonotype originated in a person between 18 and 59 years old who received the Ad26.COV2.S COVID-19 vaccine or a placebo. The chain uses TRBV3-1 (or the pseudogene TRBV3-2) and TRBJ2-2, with D possibly TRBD2 on 6 matching bases. The input for sequencing was peripheral blood, taken in a trial of Ad26.COV2.S vaccine versus placebo. The CDR3 sequence: CASVSSGLGPLFF. The CDR3 nucleotides are TGTGCCAGCGTCTCGTCGGGACTGGGCCCGCTGTTTTTT.